Each of the 26 T cell receptor beta chains below was sequenced from the same sample in a study of T cells after yellow fever vaccination. Each CDR3 protein gets one entry after TCRdb re-called the 5' RACE reads with MiXCR. In the table there are hundreds of thousands of distinct CDR3 sequences, over 9% of which are singletons. Source: PBMCs, taken on the day of the yellow fever booster vaccination. These receptors were collected from a man in his thirties or forties who received the YFV17D yellow fever vaccine.

The chain recombines TRBV27 with TRBJ2-5; 8 bases match TRBD1. Unmatched junction bases numbered 13, after V lost 7 bases and J lost 12 bases. CDR3 length: 13 residues. Germline CDR1 MNHEY, CDR2 SMNVEV (reference sequence). CDR3 sequence (DNA): TGTGCCAGCATGAAGAGACAGGGGTTGGGAGAGTACTTC. This codes for CASMKRQGLGEYF.

This clonotype was picked up a small number of times. The chain links TRBV12-3 or TRBV12-4 to TRBJ2-3; 7 bases are a match to TRBD2. This CDR3 has 14 residues. V lost 0 bases, J lost 8 bases, and 5 bases stayed unmatched. The CDR3 DNA is TGTGCCAGCAGTTTAGCGACGGGGAGGGCTACGCAGTATTTT. Protein product: CASSLATGRATQYF.

This clonotype showed up just a few times. The chain links TRBV5-5 to TRBJ2-1; possible D gene TRBD2, 7 bases. Deletions cut 6 bases from V and 4 bases from J, with 14 bases between. Germline CDR1 SGHKS, CDR2 YYEKEE (reference sequence). The length of the CDR3 is 14 residues. CDR3 sequence reads: CASTPGGRYNEQFF. As DNA, the CDR3 is TGTGCCAGCACCCCGGGGGGCAGATACAATGAGCAGTTCTTC. Together with reference TRBV5-5 and TRBJ2-1, the CDR3 gives the full variable domain: DAGVTQSPTHLIKTRGQQVTLRCSPISGHKSVSWYQQVLGQGPQFIFQYYEKEERGRGNFPDRFSARQFPNYSSELNVNALLLGDSALYLCASTPGGRYNEQFFGPGTRLTVL.

The rearrangement links TRBV9 to TRBJ2-7; D gene unclear. Germline-derived CDR1 and CDR2 are SGDLS and YYNGEE. This CDR3 has 14 amino acids. Trimming removed 0 bases from V and 5 bases from J, with 12 bases in between. The DNA for the CDR3 is TGTGCCAGCAGCGTAGACCCCGGTAGGGACGAGCAGTACTTC. This encodes CASSVDPGRDEQYF.

The chain couples TRBV7-2 to TRBJ2-4; D is unresolved. CDR3 size: 16 residues. The germline gives CDR1 SGHTA, CDR2 FQGNSA. The V gene lost 2 bases and the J gene lost 0 bases, with 11 bases spanning the gap. The CDR3 bases are TGTGCCAGCAGCTTAACCCTCTCCCAAGCCAAAAACATTCAGTACTTC. It is translated as CASSLTLSQAKNIQYF.

This clonotype was seen only a few times. The chain employs TRBV20-1 and TRBJ2-2; TRBD2 aligns across 10 bases. The CDR3 length is 15 residues. The J segment lost 6 bases and the V segment lost 6 bases, leaving 10 bases of the junction unmatched. Germline lookup yields CDR1 DFQATT and CDR2 SNEGSKA (reference sequence). The DNA of the CDR3 is TGCAGTGCCCCACCGGCTAGCGGGAGTGCCGGGGAGCTGTTTTTT. The encoded protein is CSAPPASGSAGELFF.

The V call is TRBV20-1, the J call TRBJ2-5; 9 bases match TRBD2. The CDR3 totals 17 residues. V gave up 0 bases and J gave up 1 base; unmatched junction bases: 9. In germline, CDR1 is DFQATT, CDR2 SNEGSKA (reference sequence). The CDR3 DNA reads as TGCAGTGCTAGAGATCGGTGGGCGGGAGGGGTCCAAGAGACCCAGTACTTC. Amino acid sequence: CSARDRWAGGVQETQYF.

This clonotype was counted at least ten times. The chain employs TRBV7-9 and TRBJ2-2; possibly TRBD2 for D (5 bases). V was clipped by 6 bases and J by 4 bases, with 9 bases between them. CDR1 is SEHNR, CDR2 FQNEAQ, per germline (reference sequence). This CDR3 spans 13 amino acids. The CDR3 is CASSTGGTGELFF. As DNA, the CDR3 is TGTGCCAGCAGTACTGGAGGCACCGGGGAGCTGTTTTTT.

This clonotype was picked up a small number of times. The rearrangement uses TRBV12-3 or TRBV12-4 and TRBJ2-6; tentative D call: TRBD1 (6 bases). The CDR3 runs to 18 residues. Trimming stripped 7 bases from V and 4 bases from J, with 23 bases between. The CDR3: CASTPFPPTGSGANVLTF. CDR3 sequence (DNA): TGTGCCAGCACCCCATTCCCGCCCACAGGGTCCGGGGCCAACGTCCTGACTTTC.

A few counts support this clonotype. This chain links TRBV9 with TRBJ2-3; D is perhaps TRBD1 (5 bases). Germline V gene sequence: CDR1 SGDLS, CDR2 YYNGEE. V dropped 2 bases and J dropped 6 bases, with 13 bases sitting between them. The CDR3 totals 14 residues. The CDR3 DNA sequence: TGTGCCAGCAGCGTGGGGCGCGATGGGGATACGCAGTATTTT. Translated: CASSVGRDGDTQYF.

A few counts support this clonotype. This chain uses TRBV19 with TRBJ2-1; 9 bases match TRBD2. The trim removed 7 bases at V and 2 bases at J, leaving 6 bases unmatched. The CDR3 totals 15 residues. Germline lookup yields CDR1 LNHDA and CDR2 SQIVND (reference sequence). The CDR3 reads CASIGVAGAYNEQFF. The CDR3 region has the DNA TGTGCCAGTATCGGGGTAGCGGGAGCCTACAATGAGCAGTTCTTC.

The chain couples TRBV18 to TRBJ2-3; D may be TRBD2 (6 bases). Trimming took 2 bases from V and 1 from J, leaving 13 bases between them. There are 16 residues in the CDR3. Germline-derived CDR1 and CDR2 are KGHSH and LQKENI. The CDR3 nucleotides are TGTGCCAGCTCACCATCTCCGGGAGTTGGCACAGATACGCAGTATTTT. Protein: CASSPSPGVGTDTQYF. Full variable domain (outside the CDR3, taken from reference TRBV18 and TRBJ2-3): NAGVMQNPRHLVRRRGQEARLRCSPMKGHSHVYWYRQLPEEGLKFMVYLQKENIIDESGMPKERFSAEFPKEGPSILRIQQVVRGDSAAYFCASSPSPGVGTDTQYFGPGTRLTVL.

This clonotype was picked up a small number of times. The chain uses TRBV12-3 or TRBV12-4 and TRBJ1-6; D gene uncertain. The CDR3 consists of 13 residues. Trimming removed 3 bases at V and 7 bases at J, with 7 bases between. CDR3 nucleotide sequence: TGTGCCAGCAGTTTGTCTCAAAATTCACCCCTCCACTTT. It encodes CASSLSQNSPLHF.

This sequence joins TRBV7-3 and TRBJ2-1; 8 nucleotides match TRBD2. Germline lookup yields CDR1 SGHTA and CDR2 FQGTGA. V was clipped by 6 bases and J by 7 bases; unmatched bases: 8. This CDR3 has 14 amino acids. CDR3 coding DNA: TGTGCCAGCAGTTCTGGACTAGCCCAGAATGAGCAGTTCTTC. The encoded protein is CASSSGLAQNEQFF. The full variable domain, its missing parts supplied by reference TRBV7-3 and TRBJ2-1, is GAGVSQTPSNKVTEKGKYVELRCDPISGHTALYWYRQSLGQGPEFLIYFQGTGAADDSGLPNDRFFAVRPEGSVSTLKIQRTERGDSAVYLCASSSGLAQNEQFFGPGTRLTVL.

This CDR3 reads CASSFPGEYNEQFF. The CDR3 DNA is TGTGCCAGCAGTTTTCCAGGGGAATACAATGAGCAGTTCTTC. V is TRBV14 and J is TRBJ2-1; possible D gene TRBD1, 6 bases. The CDR3 has 14 residues. Looked up from germline, CDR1 is SGHDN and CDR2 is FVKESK. Trimming pared 6 bases from V and 4 bases from J, leaving 13 bases between.

Points on this clonotype: A read error may explain this, as a much larger clone is one base away. This chain links TRBV28 with TRBJ2-5, with a tentative D call TRBD1 (5 bases). The CDR3 contains 12 residues. Germline CDR1 and CDR2: MDHEN and SYDVKM. The CDR3 loop reads CTSNSGLETQYF. The CDR3 coding sequence is TGTACCAGCAACTCAGGGTTGGAGACCCAGTACTTC.

This clonotype has a handful of counts. CDR3 nucleotide sequence: TGTGCCAGCAGCCAAGAACAGGCGGGGAATGAGCAGTTCTTC. Translated, it gives CASSQEQAGNEQFF. The J gene is TRBJ2-1, the V gene TRBV3-1; D may be TRBD2 (6 bases). The CDR3 loop spans 14 amino acids. Per germline, CDR1 LGHDT and CDR2 YNNKEL (reference sequence). Trimming shortened V by 0 bases and J by 7 bases, and 10 bases separated the two germline ends.

The rearrangement joins TRBV6-1 to TRBJ2-1; 12 bases match TRBD2. Losses at the gene ends were 10 bases for V and 1 base for J; bases not matched to a gene: 2. In germline, CDR1 is MNHNS, CDR2 SASEGT. This CDR3 spans 14 amino acids. This chain's CDR3 is CAIGLAGSYNEQFF. Written as DNA, the CDR3 is TGTGCCATCGGACTAGCGGGGTCCTACAATGAGCAGTTCTTC.

This chain connects TRBV10-2 to TRBJ1-4; D possibly corresponds to TRBD1 (5 bases). Trimming left V 6 bases short and J 12 bases short, with 11 bases between. This CDR3 has 11 residues. Germline CDR1 is WSHSY and CDR2 is SAAADI. The CDR3 is CASSGDSELFF. CDR3 nucleotides: TGCGCCAGCAGCGGCGACAGTGAACTGTTTTTT.

This clonotype has a handful of counts. The chain is built from TRBV6-2 or TRBV6-3 and TRBJ2-2, with 7 bases identical to TRBD2. This CDR3 is built from 17 residues. V shed 0 bases and J 3 bases; nucleotides not matched to a gene: 7. The germline CDR1 and CDR2 sequences are MNHEY and SVGEGT. In nucleotides, the CDR3 is TGTGCCAGCAGTTACTCCCGCGGGAGCGCAGACACCGGGGAGCTGTTTTTT. As protein: CASSYSRGSADTGELFF.

Turning to this clonotype: A much larger clone is a single base away; this may be a read error. V gene TRBV29-1 combines with J gene TRBJ2-3; a possible D gene is TRBD2 (7 bases). CDR1 and CDR2 from the germline V gene are SQVTM and ANQGSEA. This CDR3 is built from 16 residues. CDR3 sequence: CRVGGRGGGPRNTQYF. In DNA form, the CDR3 reads TGCCGCGTTGGTGGACGGGGAGGGGGGCCCCGAAATACGCAGTATTTT.

This clonotype was seen many times. The rearrangement uses TRBV29-1 and TRBJ2-7; a weak D match, TRBD1 (8 bases). V was shortened by 6 bases and J by 4 bases, with 34 bases between the two germline ends. The germline V gene encodes CDR1 SQVTM and CDR2 ANQGSEA. CDR3 length: 19 amino acids. The CDR3 loop reads CSVLDRAANGDWRGYEQYF. The CDR3 DNA sequence: TGCAGCGTCTTGGACAGGGCGGCGAACGGTGACTGGCGGGGGTACGAGCAGTACTTC.

This clonotype came up a few times. The rearrangement joins TRBV12-3 or TRBV12-4 to TRBJ2-7; tentatively, D is TRBD2 (5 bases). Trimming removed 2 bases at V and 5 bases at J, with 13 bases between. CDR3 size: 14 residues. The DNA for the CDR3 is TGTGCCAGCAGTTTAAGGACTCCTCTGGACGAGCAGTACTTC. Encoded protein: CASSLRTPLDEQYF.

This clonotype was seen more than once but under ten times. The chain couples TRBV27 to TRBJ2-7; D ambiguous. With 6 bases removed from V and 4 bases from J, the gap between germline ends came to 31 bases. The CDR3 extends over 19 amino acids. Germline assignment: CDR1 MNHEY and CDR2 SMNVEV (reference sequence). The chain's CDR3 is CASSPLGSVGGDGFYEQYF. For the CDR3, the DNA is TGTGCCAGCAGCCCTCTAGGTTCGGTGGGCGGCGATGGGTTTTACGAGCAGTACTTC.

The rearrangement uses TRBV7-2 and TRBJ2-5; D assignment may be TRBD1 or TRBD2 (5 bases each). Germline CDR1 and CDR2: SGHTA and FQGNSA. This CDR3 is 14 amino acids long. Trimming cost V 3 bases and J 2 bases, with 10 bases left between them. The CDR3 loop reads CASSFKWGQETQYF. The CDR3 DNA reads as TGTGCCAGCAGCTTTAAGTGGGGGCAAGAGACCCAGTACTTC.

This clonotype was counted a few times. This rearrangement joins TRBV20-1 to TRBJ2-2; the D gene is possibly TRBD2 (6 bases). This CDR3 region has 13 residues. Trimming removed 5 bases at V and 4 bases at J, with 11 bases between. The V gene's germline CDR1 is DFQATT and CDR2 SNEGSKA (reference sequence). Here the CDR3 reads CSAPLASTGELFF. The CDR3 bases are TGCAGTGCTCCGCTAGCGAGCACCGGGGAGCTGTTTTTT.